Listed below are T cell receptor beta chains from one sample, sequenced in a study of PD-1 blockade in classical Hodgkin lymphoma. Data came from immunoSEQ multiplex PCR; TCRdb stores just in-frame clones and leaves some out. Of around 50,000 clones listed, around 74% are singletons. The sequencing here drew on peripheral blood mononuclear cells (PBMCs), taken before the fourth cycle of nivolumab. The receptors come from a human donor with classical Hodgkin lymphoma. Both conserved end residues are part of each CDR3. D genes are given only for firm matches. Clone sizes are given selectively: once, few, many, or a class where the clone is expanded.

d_gene,j_gene,abundance,v_gene,CDR3nt,CDR3aa
TRBD2,TRBJ2-1,-,TRBV7-8,TGTGCCAGCAGCCCTATAGCGGGAAAATACAATGAGCAGTTCTTC,CASSPIAGKYNEQFF
-,TRBJ2-3,-,TRBV27,TGTGCCAGCAGTTTATGGGCCAGGTCTAGCACAGATACGCAGTATTTT,CASSLWARSSTDTQYF
TRBD2,TRBJ2-7,-,TRBV6-1,TGTGCCAGCAGTCCCCGAGCGGGGGCGCCCCTGGCGCAGTACTTC,CASSPRAGAPLAQYF
-,TRBJ1-5,few,TRBV5-1,TGCGCCAGCAGCTTGGATAGAGGGGAACCCCAGCATTTT,CASSLDRGEPQHF
TRBD1,TRBJ2-2,-,TRBV7-3,TGTGCCAGCAGCTTAAAACCCACACCCCGCGGGACAGGGATCACCGGGGAGCTGTTTTTT,CASSLKPTPRGTGITGELFF
-,TRBJ1-2,few,TRBV7-2,TGTGCCAGCAGCTTTTTAGGGGCCTCCGCGGAGGGCTACACCTTC,CASSFLGASAEGYTF
-,TRBJ1-5,-,TRBV7-9,TGTGCCAGCAGCCCCAGTATGGAAAACCAGCCCCAGCATTTT,CASSPSMENQPQHF
-,TRBJ2-5,-,TRBV7-9,TGTGCCAGCAGCACAAACAGGGCCCAGGAGACCCAGTACTTC,CASSTNRAQETQYF
TRBD2,TRBJ2-1,once,TRBV19,TGTGCCAGTAGTGGGGGTGGAAGCGGGAGGGCTAATGAGCAGTTCTTC,CASSGGGSGRANEQFF
TRBD1,TRBJ2-1,-,TRBV7-9,TGTGCCAGCAGCCCGGGACAGGGAAATGAGCAGTTCTTC,CASSPGQGNEQFF
-,TRBJ1-1,once,TRBV9,TGTGCCAGCAGCCTGGGCGGGGGAACTGAAGCTTTCTTT,CASSLGGGTEAFF
-,TRBJ2-5,-,TRBV19,TGTGCCAGTAGTATTCAGGGGACACAAGAGACCCAGTACTTC,CASSIQGTQETQYF
-,TRBJ1-2,-,TRBV6-1,TGTGCCAGCAGCGCGGTTGGGGCTAACTATGGCTACACCTTC,CASSAVGANYGYTF
TRBD2,TRBJ2-2,-,TRBV6-5,TGTGCCAGCAAACCGCTAGCGGGAACTACCGGGGAGCTGTTTTTT,CASKPLAGTTGELFF
TRBD1,TRBJ1-4,-,TRBV5-6,TGTGCCAGCAGCTTGTATGGGACAGGGGATGAAAAACTGTTTTTT,CASSLYGTGDEKLFF
-,TRBJ2-7,-,TRBV25-1,TGTGCCAGCAGTGAATATGAGCCATGGGGGGTACGGTTGTACGAGCAGTACTTC,CASSEYEPWGVRLYEQYF
TRBD1,TRBJ2-1,-,TRBV9,TGTGCCAGCGGATCGGGACAGGGGGAGGCTGAGCAGTTCTTC,CASGSGQGEAEQFF
-,TRBJ1-4,few,TRBV6-1,TGTGCCAGCAATTTGGAAGCAACTAATGAAAAACTGTTTTTT,CASNLEATNEKLFF
-,TRBJ2-1,-,TRBV4-3,TGCGCCAGCAGCCAAGGTCTCCTCACGGGCTCCTACAATGAGCAGTTCTTC,CASSQGLLTGSYNEQFF
TRBD1,TRBJ1-5,-,TRBV6-5,TGTGCCAGCAGCGACAGGGCAAGCAATCAGCCCCAGCATTTT,CASSDRASNQPQHF
TRBD1,TRBJ2-4,once,TRBV14,TGTGCCAGCAGCCACAGGGGGCCAGCCAAAAACATTCAGTACTTC,CASSHRGPAKNIQYF
-,TRBJ2-7,-,TRBV7-6,TGTGCCAGCGCCGGCAGAACTTCCTACGAGCAGTACTTC,CASAGRTSYEQYF
-,TRBJ1-1,-,TRBV7-2,TGTGCCAGCAGCCCCTCTGGGGTGAACACTGAAGCTTTCTTT,CASSPSGVNTEAFF
-,TRBJ2-5,-,TRBV19,TGTGCCAGTACCGGACCCCCGGGTTGGGCCCAGTACTTC,CASTGPPGWAQYF
-,TRBJ2-3,-,TRBV27,TGTGCCACCACACAGAAATTAGGCACAGATACGCAGTATTTT,CATTQKLGTDTQYF
-,TRBJ1-1,-,TRBV21-1,TGTGCCAGCAGCAAAGATCAGGGAGACACTGAAGCTTTCTTT,CASSKDQGDTEAFF
-,TRBJ2-2,once,TRBV11-3,TGTGCCAGCAGCTTAGATCGGAGACAGGACACCGGGGAGCTGTTTTTT,CASSLDRRQDTGELFF
TRBD1,TRBJ1-5,-,TRBV6-5,TGTGCCAGCAGGACCGGGACAGGGAATCAGCCCCAGCATTTT,CASRTGTGNQPQHF
-,TRBJ2-7,-,TRBV28,TGTGCCAGCAGGGGCGTCAGTCTCACCTACGAGCAGTACTTC,CASRGVSLTYEQYF
TRBD1,TRBJ2-1,once,TRBV2,TGTGCCAGCGGAAACGGCCCCGGGACAGGGGGAAACAATGAGCAGTTCTTC,CASGNGPGTGGNNEQFF
-,TRBJ1-1,-,TRBV5-1,TGCGCCAGCAGCCGGGGGATAAACACTGAAGCTTTCTTT,CASSRGINTEAFF
TRBD2,TRBJ2-1,once,TRBV27,TGTGCCAGCAGTGGAGCGGGAGAGCAGTTCTTC,CASSGAGEQFF
-,TRBJ1-5,-,TRBV5-5,TGTGCCAGCAGCTTACGCAGCAATCAGCCCCAGCATTTT,CASSLRSNQPQHF
-,TRBJ2-7,-,TRBV7-9,TGTGCCAGCAGCGGGGTCCCCACCTCCTACGAGCAGTACTTC,CASSGVPTSYEQYF